These 17 T cell receptor gamma chains share one sample of origin, sequenced in a study of gamma delta lymphoproliferative disorders and STAT genes. PBMCs from patients and controls supplied the genomic DNA for sequencing. TCRdb re-processed the multiplex PCR reads using CATT. The sample contains roughly 1,400 gamma-chain clones, around 8.2% of which appear only once. The sample comprised blood. The receptors stem from a human donor with gamma-delta T-cell large granular lymphocyte leukemia.

Relative to its sample, this clone is medium-sized. DNA of the CDR3: TGTGCCACCTGGGACGGGCGGGGCACTGGTTGGTTCAAGATATTT. Amino acids: CATWDGRGTGWFKIF. The V call is TRGV2, the J call TRGJP1. TCRdb records no J gene; here it was assigned by comparing the DNA to germline. The germline V gene encodes CDR1 EGSNGY and CDR2 YDSYNSKV. The ends lost 0 bases at V and 4 bases at J; junction bases unmatched: 5. This CDR3 has 15 amino acids.

This clone is deemed medium-sized. A much larger clonotype is one base distant, so this may be a read error. This sequence joins TRGV10 and TRGJP1. Here the J gene was assigned by germline matching of the DNA, as TCRdb has none. TRGV10 falls under the ORF class, with uncertain function. The CDR3 is made up of 16 amino acids. The ends lost 8 bases at V and 7 bases at J; junction bases unmatched: 17. CDR3: CAAWDYTGGNGWFKIF. As DNA, the CDR3 is TGTGCTGCGTGGGATTATACCGGTGGGAATGGTTGGTTCAAGATATTT.

The V gene is TRGV4, the J gene TRGJP1. TCRdb gives no J gene; it was assigned here by matching the DNA to germline. This CDR3 contains 18 residues. The J segment lost 1 base and the V segment lost 3 bases, leaving 14 bases of the junction unmatched. Germline V CDR1 and CDR2: EGSTGY, YDSYTSSV. The CDR3 reads CATWDLEGGGTTGWFKIF. The CDR3 DNA follows: TGTGCCACCTGGGATTTGGAGGGAGGGGGTACCACTGGTTGGTTCAAGATATTT.

Judged by abundance, this clone is medium-sized. The sample contains more than one DNA sequence encoding this CDR3. V gene TRGV2 combines with J gene TRGJP2. TCRdb carries no J gene annotation; the J gene was assigned here by matching the DNA with germline. CDR1 and CDR2 (germline): EGSNGY, YDSYNSKV. CDR3 length equals 15 residues. V shed 0 bases, J shed 3 bases, and the junction held 4 bases outside the gene matches. The CDR3: CATWDGPRSDWIKTF. CDR3 sequence (DNA): TGTGCCACCTGGGACGGGCCTCGTAGTGATTGGATCAAGACGTTT.

This clone is labeled as medium-sized (0.01 to 0.1%). The rearrangement uses TRGV3 and TRGJ1 or TRGJ2. No J gene was available from TCRdb, and it was assigned here by a germline match of the DNA. CDR1 VTNTFY and CDR2 YDVSTARD come from the germline V gene (reference sequence). J lost 0 bases, V lost 0 bases, and 5 bases had no gene match. The CDR3 extends over 15 amino acids. The CDR3 loop is CATWDRLGNYYKKLF. For the CDR3, the DNA is TGTGCCACCTGGGACAGGCTTGGGAATTATTATAAGAAACTCTTT.

By its share, this clone is medium-sized. It may be a read error: a sequence one base away is much more abundant. It is unclear where the CDR3 begins or ends on the DNA, so no DNA is shown, and the CDR3 is as TCRdb lists it. This specimen includes other DNA sequences encoding the same CDR3. No J gene was named, though the V gene is TRGV11. TRGV11 counts as an open reading frame of uncertain function. The CDR3 is 21 amino acids in total, end residues counted. The CDR3 sequence is CTTVPAGLGPRANTTGWFKIF.

This clone has only a few counts. DNA for the CDR3: TGTGCCACCTGGGAAAGGGAACTCTTT. It is translated as CATWERELF. V gene assignment gives TRGV2, but the J gene was left uncalled. Germline CDR1 reads EGSNGY; CDR2 reads YDSYNSKV. The CDR3 is made up of 9 amino acids.

This clone qualifies as large. The rearrangement joins TRGV8 to TRGJ1 or TRGJ2. The J gene is not listed in TCRdb, so it was assigned here from a DNA match to germline. Germline V CDR1 and CDR2: VENAVY, YDSYNSRV. The CDR3 spans 15 residues. V dropped 0 bases and J dropped 2; count of bases not matched to a gene: 7. The CDR3 sequence is CATWDRKGYYYKKLF. The CDR3 DNA reads as TGTGCCACCTGGGATAGGAAGGGATATTATTATAAGAAACTCTTT.

This clone qualifies as medium-sized (0.01 to 0.1%). V and J are TRGV10 and TRGJ1 or TRGJ2. Because TCRdb records no J gene, it was assigned here through a match of the DNA to germline. TRGV10 is given ORF status, its function remaining uncertain. J was trimmed by 5 bases and V by 8 bases; bases with no gene match: 19. The CDR3 spans 16 residues. The DNA for the CDR3 is TGTGCTGCGTGGGATTATCGGGCCTTTTTGGATTATAAGAAACTCTTT. Encoded protein: CAAWDYRAFLDYKKLF.

This clone is deemed medium-sized. The V and J genes are TRGV4 and TRGJP1. TCRdb records no J gene; here it was assigned by comparing the DNA to germline. The CDR3 spans 16 residues. Losses at the gene ends were 4 bases for V and 3 bases for J; bases not matched to a gene: 11. Germline CDR1 and CDR2: EGSTGY and YDSYTSSV. In nucleotides, the CDR3 is TGTGCCACCTGGGACGGCAGGCCGTCCACTGGTTGGTTCAAGATATTT. Translating gives CATWDGRPSTGWFKIF.

This clone appeared many times. The CDR3: CALWGVRELGKKIKVF. The CDR3 DNA follows: TGTGCCTTGTGGGGAGTACGGGAGTTGGGCAAAAAAATCAAGGTATTT. The gene calls are TRGV9 and TRGJP. Here the J gene was assigned by germline matching of the DNA, as TCRdb has none. The CDR3 spans 16 residues. V was clipped by 5 bases and J by 7 bases; unmatched bases: 8. Germline V lookup: CDR1 GITISATS, CDR2 ISYDGTV (reference sequence).

This clone ranks as medium-sized. The chain links TRGV10 to TRGJ1 or TRGJ2. TCRdb carries no J gene annotation; the J gene was assigned here by matching the DNA with germline. TRGV10 is identified as an open reading frame with a role that is uncertain. Germline trimming cut 8 bases from V and 0 bases from J; bases unmatched to any gene: 8. This CDR3 comprises 14 residues. The CDR3 sequence is CAAWLPLNYYKKLF. The CDR3 bases are TGTGCTGCGTGGCTTCCCTTGAATTATTATAAGAAACTCTTT.

This clone occurred many times. V gene TRGV9 combines with J gene TRGJ1 or TRGJ2. TCRdb leaves out the J gene; it was filled in here by matching the DNA to germline. Germline V gene lookup returns CDR1 GITISATS and CDR2 ISYDGTV (reference sequence). The junction had 4 bases not matched to a gene; V was cut back by 0 bases and J by 2 bases. CDR3 length: 14 residues. CDR3 protein: CALWEVHDYYKKLF. CDR3 DNA: TGTGCCTTGTGGGAGGTGCATGATTATTATAAGAAACTCTTT.

Many counts were recorded for this clone. The amino acid sequence in TCRdb belongs to a much larger clone and departs from this DNA's translation at residue 6, likely a sequencing read error; the sequence shown is translated from the DNA. Here the CDR3 DNA reads TGTGCCACCTGGGACCGGAATTATTATAAGAAACTCTTT. Protein product: CATWDRNYYKKLF. This sequence joins TRGV3 and TRGJ1 or TRGJ2. The J gene comes from matching the DNA to germline here; TCRdb lacks it. Germline trimming cut 3 bases from V and 0 bases from J; bases unmatched to any gene: 2. CDR3 size: 13 residues. Germline CDR1 VTNTFY, CDR2 YDVSTARD (reference sequence).

This clone is large within its sample. The chain recombines TRGV4 with TRGJ1 or TRGJ2. Matching the DNA to germline supplied the J gene, which TCRdb does not give. V shed 3 bases and J 0 bases; nucleotides not matched to a gene: 8. The CDR3 has 15 residues. Germline loops: CDR1 EGSTGY, CDR2 YDSYTSSV. The CDR3 DNA follows: TGTGCCACCTGGGATCCAGAGCCGAATTATTATAAGAAACTCTTT. Its translation is CATWDPEPNYYKKLF.

In its sample, this clone ranks as medium-sized. The chain carries TRGV8 and TRGJ1 or TRGJ2. TCRdb supplies no J gene; here it was assigned by aligning the nucleotide sequence to germline. With 0 bases clipped from V and 7 bases from J, the junction kept 3 bases outside the gene matches. The germline V gene has CDR1 VENAVY and CDR2 YDSYNSRV. The CDR3 runs to 12 residues. CDR3 in amino acids: CATWDRPYKKLF. CDR3 in DNA: TGTGCCACCTGGGATAGGCCGTATAAGAAACTCTTT.

By share, this clone counts as medium-sized. The chain links TRGV10 to TRGJP1. The J gene was not available in TCRdb and was assigned here by matching the DNA to germline segments. TRGV10 counts as an open reading frame of uncertain function. This CDR3 region has 16 residues. The V segment lost 8 bases and the J segment 0 bases; nucleotides outside the gene matches: 10. The CDR3 nucleotides are TGTGCTGCGTGGGATCGGGTCTATACCACTGGTTGGTTCAAGATATTT. Translation: CAAWDRVYTTGWFKIF.